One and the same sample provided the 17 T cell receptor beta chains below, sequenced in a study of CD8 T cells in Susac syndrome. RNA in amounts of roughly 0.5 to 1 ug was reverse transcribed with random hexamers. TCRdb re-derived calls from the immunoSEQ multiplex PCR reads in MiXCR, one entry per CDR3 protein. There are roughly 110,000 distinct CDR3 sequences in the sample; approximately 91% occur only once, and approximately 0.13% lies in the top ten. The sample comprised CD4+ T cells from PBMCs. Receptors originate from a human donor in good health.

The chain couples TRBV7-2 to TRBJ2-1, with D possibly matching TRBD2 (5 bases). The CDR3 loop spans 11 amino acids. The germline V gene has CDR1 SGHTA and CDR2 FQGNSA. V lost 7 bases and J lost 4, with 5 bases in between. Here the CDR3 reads CASTGYNEQFF. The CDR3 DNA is TGTGCCAGCACGGGGTACAATGAGCAGTTCTTC. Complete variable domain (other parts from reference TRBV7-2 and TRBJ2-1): GAGVSQSPSNKVTEKGKDVELRCDPISGHTALYWYRQSLGQGLEFLIYFQGNSAPDKSGLPSDRFSAERTGGSVSTLTIQRTQQEDSAVYLCASTGYNEQFFGPGTRLTVL.

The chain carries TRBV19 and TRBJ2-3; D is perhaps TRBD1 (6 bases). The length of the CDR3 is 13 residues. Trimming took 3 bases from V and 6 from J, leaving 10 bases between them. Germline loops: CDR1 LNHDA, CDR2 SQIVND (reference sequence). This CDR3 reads CASSIQTGDTQYF. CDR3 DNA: TGTGCCAGTAGTATTCAAACAGGGGATACGCAGTATTTT.

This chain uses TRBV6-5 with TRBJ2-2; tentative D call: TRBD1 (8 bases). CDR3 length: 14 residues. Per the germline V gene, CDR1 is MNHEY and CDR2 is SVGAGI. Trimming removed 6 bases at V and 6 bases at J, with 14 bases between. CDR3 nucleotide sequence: TGTGCCAGCAGCCGACAGGGGAGGGCCGGGGAGCTGTTTTTT. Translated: CASSRQGRAGELFF.

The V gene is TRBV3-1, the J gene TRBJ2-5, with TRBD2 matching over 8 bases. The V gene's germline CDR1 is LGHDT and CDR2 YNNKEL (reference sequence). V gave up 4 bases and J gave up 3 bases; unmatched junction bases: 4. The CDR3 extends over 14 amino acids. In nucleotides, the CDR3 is TGTGCCAGCAGCCTTCGTAGCGGGGAAGAGACCCAGTACTTC. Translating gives CASSLRSGEETQYF.

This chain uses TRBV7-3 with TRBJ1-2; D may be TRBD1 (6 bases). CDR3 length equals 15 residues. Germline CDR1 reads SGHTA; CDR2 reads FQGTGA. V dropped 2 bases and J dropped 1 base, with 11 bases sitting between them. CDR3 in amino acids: CASSLLAGVNYGYTF. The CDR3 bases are TGTGCCAGCAGCTTATTAGCAGGGGTTAACTATGGCTACACCTTC. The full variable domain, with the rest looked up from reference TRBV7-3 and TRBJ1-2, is GAGVSQTPSNKVTEKGKYVELRCDPISGHTALYWYRQSLGQGPEFLIYFQGTGAADDSGLPNDRFFAVRPEGSVSTLKIQRTERGDSAVYLCASSLLAGVNYGYTFGSGTRLTVV.

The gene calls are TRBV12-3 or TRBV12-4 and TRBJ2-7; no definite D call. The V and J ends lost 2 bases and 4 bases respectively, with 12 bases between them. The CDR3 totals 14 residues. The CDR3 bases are TGTGCCAGCAGTTTATTCGGAACCCCTTACGAGCAGTACTTC. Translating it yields CASSLFGTPYEQYF.

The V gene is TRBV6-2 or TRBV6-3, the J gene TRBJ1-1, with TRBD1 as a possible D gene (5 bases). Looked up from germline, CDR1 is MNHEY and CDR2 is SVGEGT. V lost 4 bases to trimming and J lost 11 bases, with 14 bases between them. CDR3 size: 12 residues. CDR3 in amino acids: CASSSSDRAAFF. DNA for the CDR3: TGTGCCAGCAGTTCCTCCGACAGAGCGGCTTTCTTT.

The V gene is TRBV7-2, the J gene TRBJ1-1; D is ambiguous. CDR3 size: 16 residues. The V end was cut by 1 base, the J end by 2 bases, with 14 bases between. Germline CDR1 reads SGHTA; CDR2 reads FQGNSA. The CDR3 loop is CASSLVTWQKNTEAFF. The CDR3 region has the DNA TGTGCCAGCAGCTTAGTCACTTGGCAGAAAAACACTGAAGCTTTCTTT. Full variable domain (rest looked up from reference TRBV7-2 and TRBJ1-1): GAGVSQSPSNKVTEKGKDVELRCDPISGHTALYWYRQSLGQGLEFLIYFQGNSAPDKSGLPSDRFSAERTGGSVSTLTIQRTQQEDSAVYLCASSLVTWQKNTEAFFGQGTRLTVV.

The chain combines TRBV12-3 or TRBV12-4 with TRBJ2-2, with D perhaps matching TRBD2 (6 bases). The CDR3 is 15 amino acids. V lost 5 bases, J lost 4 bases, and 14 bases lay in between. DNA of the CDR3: TGTGCCAGCAGTCTTAGCCAGGGAGGCACCGGGGAGCTGTTTTTT. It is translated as CASSLSQGGTGELFF.

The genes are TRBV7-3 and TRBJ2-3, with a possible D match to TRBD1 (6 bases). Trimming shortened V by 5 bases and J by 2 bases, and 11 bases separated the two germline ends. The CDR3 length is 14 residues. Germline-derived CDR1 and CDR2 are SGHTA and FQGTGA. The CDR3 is CASSRTDATDTQYF. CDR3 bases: TGTGCCAGCAGCCGGACAGATGCCACAGATACGCAGTATTTT.

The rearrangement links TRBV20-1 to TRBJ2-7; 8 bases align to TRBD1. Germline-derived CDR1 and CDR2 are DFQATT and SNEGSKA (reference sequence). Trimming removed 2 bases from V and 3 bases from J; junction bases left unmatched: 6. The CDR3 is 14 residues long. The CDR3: CSARQGARDYEQYF. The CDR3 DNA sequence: TGCAGTGCTAGACAGGGGGCGCGGGACTACGAGCAGTACTTC.

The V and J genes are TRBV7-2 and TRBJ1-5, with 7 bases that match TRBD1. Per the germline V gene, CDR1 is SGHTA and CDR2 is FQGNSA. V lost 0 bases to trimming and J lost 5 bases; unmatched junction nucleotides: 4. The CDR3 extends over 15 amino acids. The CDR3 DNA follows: TGTGCCAGCAGCTTAGCGCTAGGGGGCGATCAGCCCCAGCATTTT. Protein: CASSLALGGDQPQHF.

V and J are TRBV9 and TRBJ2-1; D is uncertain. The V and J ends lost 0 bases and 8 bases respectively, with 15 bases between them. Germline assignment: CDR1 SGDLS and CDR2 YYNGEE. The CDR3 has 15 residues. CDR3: CASSVESRRPHEQFF. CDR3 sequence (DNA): TGTGCCAGCAGCGTAGAGAGCAGACGACCCCATGAGCAGTTCTTC. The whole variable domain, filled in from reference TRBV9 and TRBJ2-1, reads DSGVTQTPKHLITATGQRVTLRCSPRSGDLSVYWYQQSLDQGLQFLIQYYNGEERAKGNILERFSAQQFPDLHSELNLSSLELGDSALYFCASSVESRRPHEQFFGPGTRLTVL.

The DNA for the CDR3 is TGTGCCAGCAGCGCGGAGACGGGCTATGGCTACACCTTC. It is translated as CASSAETGYGYTF. The V call is TRBV9, the J call TRBJ1-2, with D hard to call. The CDR3 is made up of 13 amino acids. Trimming cost V 3 bases and J 4 bases, with 10 bases left between them. The V gene's germline CDR1 is SGDLS and CDR2 YYNGEE. Together with reference TRBV9 and TRBJ1-2, the CDR3 gives the full variable domain: DSGVTQTPKHLITATGQRVTLRCSPRSGDLSVYWYQQSLDQGLQFLIQYYNGEERAKGNILERFSAQQFPDLHSELNLSSLELGDSALYFCASSAETGYGYTFGSGTRLTVV.

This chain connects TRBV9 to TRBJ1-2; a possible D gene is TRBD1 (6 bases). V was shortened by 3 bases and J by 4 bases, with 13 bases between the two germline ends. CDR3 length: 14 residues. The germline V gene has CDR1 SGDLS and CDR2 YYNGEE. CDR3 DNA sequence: TGTGCCAGCAGCGCTTCACAGGGTTCCTATGGCTACACCTTC. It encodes CASSASQGSYGYTF.

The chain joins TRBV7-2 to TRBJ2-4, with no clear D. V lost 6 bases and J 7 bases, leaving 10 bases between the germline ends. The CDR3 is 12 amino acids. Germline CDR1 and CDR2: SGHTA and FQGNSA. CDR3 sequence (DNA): TGTGCCAGCAGATCCGGTCGGAACATTCAGTACTTC. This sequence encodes CASRSGRNIQYF.

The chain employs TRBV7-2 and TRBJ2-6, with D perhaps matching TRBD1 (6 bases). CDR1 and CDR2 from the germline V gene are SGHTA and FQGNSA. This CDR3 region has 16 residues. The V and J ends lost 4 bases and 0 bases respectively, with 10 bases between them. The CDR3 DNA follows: TGTGCCAGCAGCTACAGGGCCATCTCTGGGGCCAACGTCCTGACTTTC. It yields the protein CASSYRAISGANVLTF.